This T cell receptor (beta chain) was sequenced in a study of T-cell memory formation after mild COVID-19. One entry per CDR3 protein, called by TCRdb with MiXCR from the 5' RACE reads. Among around 300,000 distinct CDR3 sequences listed, approximately 19% were seen once. This clonotype was observed at least ten times. The receptor was derived from a man in his late teens or twenties who had mild COVID-19 (a few samples of this study predate the infection). Cell type and time point are not known. Sequencing was carried out using PBMCs or a T cell subset sorted from them (not recorded which).

CDR3 sequence reads: CASSHDRGESYEQYF. CDR3 in DNA: TGTGCCAGCAGTCACGACAGGGGAGAGTCCTACGAGCAGTACTTC. The rearrangement links TRBV6-5 to TRBJ2-7, with TRBD1 matching over 8 bases. Germline values: CDR1 MNHEY, CDR2 SVGAGI. J lost 1 base, V lost 5 bases, and 7 bases had no gene match. CDR3 length: 15 residues.